This TCR beta chain appears in the sequencing data of a study of CD8 T cells in ankylosing spondylitis. Points from the study as a whole: Before this, some motif variants had been reported in reactive arthritis synovial fluid and blood.

To note about this clonotype: What it binds is unknown.

One entry per CDR3 protein, called by TCRdb with MiXCR from the 5' RACE reads. The table lists roughly 190,000 distinct CDR3 sequences, around 13% of them singletons. The CDR3 spans 13 residues. Germline values: CDR1 SEHNR, CDR2 FQNEAQ (reference sequence). Trimming cost V 7 bases and J 1 base, with 10 bases left between them. The TCR originated in a male donor with ankylosing spondylitis or in good health (not recorded which). The source material was blood, either unsorted or a sorted T cell fraction (not recorded which). This chain connects TRBV7-9 to TRBJ1-1; D is uncertain. The CDR3 sequence is CASIHFSNTEAFF. The CDR3 DNA reads as TGTGCCAGCATACATTTCTCGAACACTGAAGCTTTCTTT.